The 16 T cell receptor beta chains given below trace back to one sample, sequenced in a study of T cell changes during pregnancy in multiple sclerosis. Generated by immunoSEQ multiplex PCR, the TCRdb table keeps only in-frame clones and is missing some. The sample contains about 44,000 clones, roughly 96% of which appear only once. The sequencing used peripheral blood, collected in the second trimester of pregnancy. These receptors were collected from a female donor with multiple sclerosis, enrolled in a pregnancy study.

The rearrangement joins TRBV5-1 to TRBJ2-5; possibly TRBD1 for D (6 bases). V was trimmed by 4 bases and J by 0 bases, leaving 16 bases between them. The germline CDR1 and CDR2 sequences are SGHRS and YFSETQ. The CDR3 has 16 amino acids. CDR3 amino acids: CASSLDPGTNQETQYF. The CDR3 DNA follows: TGCGCCAGCAGCCTGGACCCCGGGACAAACCAAGAGACCCAGTACTTC.

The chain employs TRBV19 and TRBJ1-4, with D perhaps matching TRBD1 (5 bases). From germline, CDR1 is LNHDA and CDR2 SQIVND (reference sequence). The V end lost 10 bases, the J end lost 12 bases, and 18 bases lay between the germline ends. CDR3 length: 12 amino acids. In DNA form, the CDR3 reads TGTGCCACTAGACAGAATAGTCACGAACTGTTTTTT. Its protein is CATRQNSHELFF.

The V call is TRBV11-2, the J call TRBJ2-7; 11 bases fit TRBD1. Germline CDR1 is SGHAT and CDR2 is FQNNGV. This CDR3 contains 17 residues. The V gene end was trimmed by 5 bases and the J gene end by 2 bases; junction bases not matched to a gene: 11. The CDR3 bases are TGTGCCAGCAGCGATACCGGGACAGGGGGTAGAACCTACGAGCAGTACTTC. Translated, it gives CASSDTGTGGRTYEQYF.

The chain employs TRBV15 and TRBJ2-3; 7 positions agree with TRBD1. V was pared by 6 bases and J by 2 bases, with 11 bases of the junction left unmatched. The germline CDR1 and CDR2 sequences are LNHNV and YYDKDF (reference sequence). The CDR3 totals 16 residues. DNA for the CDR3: TGTGCCACCAGTACCGGGGACAGAGCTGTCACAGATACGCAGTATTTT. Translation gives CATSTGDRAVTDTQYF.

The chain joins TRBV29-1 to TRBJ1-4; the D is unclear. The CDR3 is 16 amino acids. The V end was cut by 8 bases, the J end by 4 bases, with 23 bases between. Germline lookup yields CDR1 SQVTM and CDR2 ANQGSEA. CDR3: CSPLSAKQGNNEKLFF. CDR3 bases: TGCAGCCCACTCAGCGCCAAACAAGGAAATAATGAAAAACTGTTTTTT.

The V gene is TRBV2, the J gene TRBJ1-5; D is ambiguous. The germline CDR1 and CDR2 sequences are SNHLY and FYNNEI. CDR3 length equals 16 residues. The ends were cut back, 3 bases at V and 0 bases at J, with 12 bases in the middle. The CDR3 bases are TGTGCCAGCAGTGATCAGGCAGGTGTTAGCAATCAGCCCCAGCATTTT. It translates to CASSDQAGVSNQPQHF.

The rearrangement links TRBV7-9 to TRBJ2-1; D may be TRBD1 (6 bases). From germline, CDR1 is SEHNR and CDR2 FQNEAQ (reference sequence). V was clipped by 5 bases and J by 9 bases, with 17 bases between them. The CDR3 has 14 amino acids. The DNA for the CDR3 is TGTGCCAGCAGCGTAACCAGGGACATTATTGAGCAGTTCTTC. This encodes CASSVTRDIIEQFF.

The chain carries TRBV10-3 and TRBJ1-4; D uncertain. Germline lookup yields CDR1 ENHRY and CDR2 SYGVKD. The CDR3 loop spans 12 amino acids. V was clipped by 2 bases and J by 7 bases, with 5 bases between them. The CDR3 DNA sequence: TGTGCCATCAGTGAGAACAGTGAAAAACTGTTTTTT. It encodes CAISENSEKLFF.

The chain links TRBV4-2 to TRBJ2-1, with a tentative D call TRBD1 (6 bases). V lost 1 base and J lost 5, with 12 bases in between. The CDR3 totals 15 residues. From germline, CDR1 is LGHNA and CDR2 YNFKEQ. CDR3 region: CASSQGLDSHNEQFF. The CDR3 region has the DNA TGTGCCAGCAGCCAAGGTTTGGACAGTCACAATGAGCAGTTCTTC.

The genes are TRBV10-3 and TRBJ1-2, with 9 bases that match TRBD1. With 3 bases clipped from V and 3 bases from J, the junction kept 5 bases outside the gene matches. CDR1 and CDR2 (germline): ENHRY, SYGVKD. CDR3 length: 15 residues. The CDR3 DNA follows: TGTGCCATCAGTGACCCGGGACAGGGCGACTATGGCTACACCTTC. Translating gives CAISDPGQGDYGYTF.

CDR3 DNA: TGTGCCTGGAGCCGACAAGAAACAGATACGCAGTATTTT. The encoded protein is CAWSRQETDTQYF. The rearrangement joins TRBV30 to TRBJ2-3; D gene unclear. Trimming cost V 3 bases and J 3 bases, with 10 bases left between them. CDR3 length equals 13 residues. From germline, CDR1 is GTSNPN and CDR2 SVGIG (reference sequence).

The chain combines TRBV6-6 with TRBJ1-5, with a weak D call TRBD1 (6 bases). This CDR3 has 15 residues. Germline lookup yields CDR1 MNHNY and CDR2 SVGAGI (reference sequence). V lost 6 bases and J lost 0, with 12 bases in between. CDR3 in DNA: TGTGCCAGCAGCCGGACAGATGGTAGCAATCAGCCCCAGCATTTT. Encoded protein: CASSRTDGSNQPQHF.

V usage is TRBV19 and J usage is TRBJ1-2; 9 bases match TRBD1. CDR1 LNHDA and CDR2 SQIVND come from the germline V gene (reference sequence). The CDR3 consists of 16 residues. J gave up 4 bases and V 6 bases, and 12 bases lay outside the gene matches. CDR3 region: CASRDRGGWTTYGYTF. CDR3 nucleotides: TGTGCCAGTAGGGACAGGGGCGGATGGACAACCTATGGCTACACCTTC.

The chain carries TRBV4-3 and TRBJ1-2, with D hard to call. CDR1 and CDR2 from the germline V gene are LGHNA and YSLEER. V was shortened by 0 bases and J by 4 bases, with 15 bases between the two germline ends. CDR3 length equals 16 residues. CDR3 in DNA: TGCGCCAGCAGCCAAGATTTTGGGCAGTATGGCTATGGCTACACCTTC. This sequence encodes CASSQDFGQYGYGYTF.

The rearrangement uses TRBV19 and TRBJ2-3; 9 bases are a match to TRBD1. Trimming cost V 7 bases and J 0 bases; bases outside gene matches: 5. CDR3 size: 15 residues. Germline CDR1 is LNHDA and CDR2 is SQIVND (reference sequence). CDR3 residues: CASTGTGKSTDTQYF. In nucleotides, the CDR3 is TGTGCCAGTACTGGGACAGGGAAAAGCACAGATACGCAGTATTTT.

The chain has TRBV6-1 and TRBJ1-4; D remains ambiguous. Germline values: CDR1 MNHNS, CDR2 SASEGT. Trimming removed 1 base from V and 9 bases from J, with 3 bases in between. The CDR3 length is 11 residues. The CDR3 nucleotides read TGTGCCAGCAGTGAAGAGCAAAAACTGTTTTTT. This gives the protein CASSEEQKLFF.